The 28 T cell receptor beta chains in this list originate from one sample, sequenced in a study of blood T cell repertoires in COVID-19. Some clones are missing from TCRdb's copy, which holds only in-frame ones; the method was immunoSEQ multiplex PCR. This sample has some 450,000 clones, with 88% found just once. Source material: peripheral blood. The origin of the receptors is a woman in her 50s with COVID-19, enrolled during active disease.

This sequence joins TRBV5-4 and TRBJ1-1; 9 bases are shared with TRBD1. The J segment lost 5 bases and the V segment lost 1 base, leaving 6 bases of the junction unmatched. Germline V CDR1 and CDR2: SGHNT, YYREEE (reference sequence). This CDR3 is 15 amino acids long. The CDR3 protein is CASSLNRGLGTEAFF. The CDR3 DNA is TGTGCCAGCAGCTTGAACAGGGGGCTAGGGACTGAAGCTTTCTTT.

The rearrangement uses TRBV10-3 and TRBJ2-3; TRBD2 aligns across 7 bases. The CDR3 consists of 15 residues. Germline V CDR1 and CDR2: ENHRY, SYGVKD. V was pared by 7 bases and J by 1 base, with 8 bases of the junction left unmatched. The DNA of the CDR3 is TGTGCCATCACAGCCGCGGGGGAGGGCACAGATACGCAGTATTTT. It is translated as CAITAAGEGTDTQYF.

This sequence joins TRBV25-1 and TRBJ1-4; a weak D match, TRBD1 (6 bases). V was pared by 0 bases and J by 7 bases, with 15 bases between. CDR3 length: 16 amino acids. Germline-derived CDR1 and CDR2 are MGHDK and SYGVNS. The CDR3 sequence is CASSEYRTGMAEKLFF. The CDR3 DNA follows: TGTGCCAGCAGTGAATATCGTACAGGGATGGCTGAAAAACTGTTTTTT.

The CDR3 nucleotides read TGTGCCTGCATACAGGGGGCTCGGTACGAGCAGTACTTC. Translation: CACIQGARYEQYF. The V call is TRBV30, the J call TRBJ2-7, with 9 bases fitting TRBD1. CDR1 GTSNPN and CDR2 SVGIG come from the germline V gene (reference sequence). V gave up 6 bases and J gave up 4 bases; unmatched junction bases: 7. CDR3 length: 13 amino acids.

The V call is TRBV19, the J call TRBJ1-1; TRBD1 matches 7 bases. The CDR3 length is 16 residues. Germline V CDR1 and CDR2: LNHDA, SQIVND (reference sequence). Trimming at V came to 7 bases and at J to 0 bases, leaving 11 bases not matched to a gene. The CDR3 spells CASTDQGVSMNTEAFF. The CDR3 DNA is TGTGCCAGTACGGACCAGGGGGTTTCCATGAACACTGAAGCTTTCTTT.

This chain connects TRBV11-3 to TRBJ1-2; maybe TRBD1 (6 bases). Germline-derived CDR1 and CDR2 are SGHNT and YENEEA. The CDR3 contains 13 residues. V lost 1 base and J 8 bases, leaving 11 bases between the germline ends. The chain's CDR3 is CASSLVVGQGYTF. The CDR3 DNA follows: TGTGCCAGCAGCTTAGTGGTGGGACAAGGCTACACCTTC. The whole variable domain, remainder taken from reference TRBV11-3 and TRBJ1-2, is EAGVVQSPRYKIIEKKQPVAFWCNPISGHNTLYWYLQNLGQGPELLIRYENEEAVDDSQLPKDRFSAERLKGVDSTLKIQPAELGDSAVYLCASSLVVGQGYTFGSGTRLTVV.

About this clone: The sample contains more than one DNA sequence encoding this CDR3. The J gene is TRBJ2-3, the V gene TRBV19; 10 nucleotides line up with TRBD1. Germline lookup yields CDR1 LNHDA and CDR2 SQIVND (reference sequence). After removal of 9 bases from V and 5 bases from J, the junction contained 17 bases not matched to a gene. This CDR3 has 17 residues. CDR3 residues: CASSPGSLGQGRDTQYF. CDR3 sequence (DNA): TGTGCCAGCAGTCCAGGGAGTCTGGGACAGGGGAGAGATACGCAGTATTTT.

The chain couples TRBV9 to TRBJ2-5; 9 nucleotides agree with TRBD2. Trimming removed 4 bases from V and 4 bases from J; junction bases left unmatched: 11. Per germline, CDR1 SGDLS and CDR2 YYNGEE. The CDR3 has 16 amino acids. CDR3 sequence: CASSPSSGGLGETQYF. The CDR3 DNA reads TGTGCCAGCAGCCCATCCAGCGGGGGGCTAGGAGAGACCCAGTACTTC.

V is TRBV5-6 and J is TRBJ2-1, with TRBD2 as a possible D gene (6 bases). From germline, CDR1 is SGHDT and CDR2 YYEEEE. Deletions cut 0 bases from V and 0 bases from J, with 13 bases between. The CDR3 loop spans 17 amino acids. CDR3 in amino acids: CASSLEDGGISYNEQFF. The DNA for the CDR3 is TGTGCCAGCAGCTTGGAAGATGGGGGGATCTCCTACAATGAGCAGTTCTTC.

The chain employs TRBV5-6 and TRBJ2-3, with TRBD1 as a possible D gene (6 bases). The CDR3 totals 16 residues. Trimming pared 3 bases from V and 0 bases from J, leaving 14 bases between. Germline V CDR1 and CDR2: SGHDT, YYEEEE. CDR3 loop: CASSYWTASSTDTQYF. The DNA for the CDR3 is TGTGCCAGCAGCTATTGGACAGCCTCTAGCACAGATACGCAGTATTTT. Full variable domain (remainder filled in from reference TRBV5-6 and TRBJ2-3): DAGVTQSPTHLIKTRGQQVTLRCSPKSGHDTVSWYQQALGQGPQFIFQYYEEEERQRGNFPDRFSGHQFPNYSSELNVNALLLGDSALYLCASSYWTASSTDTQYFGPGTRLTVL.

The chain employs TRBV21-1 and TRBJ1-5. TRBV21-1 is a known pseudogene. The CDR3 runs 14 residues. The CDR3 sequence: CASSISSGGQPQHF. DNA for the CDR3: TGTGCCAGCAGCATTAGCTCCGGAGGACAGCCCCAGCATTTT.

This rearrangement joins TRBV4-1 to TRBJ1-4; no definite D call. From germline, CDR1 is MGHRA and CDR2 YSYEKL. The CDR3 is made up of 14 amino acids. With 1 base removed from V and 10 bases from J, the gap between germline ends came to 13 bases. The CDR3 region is CASSQVPGGGKLFF. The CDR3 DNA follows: TGCGCCAGCAGCCAAGTCCCCGGAGGTGGAAAACTGTTTTTT.

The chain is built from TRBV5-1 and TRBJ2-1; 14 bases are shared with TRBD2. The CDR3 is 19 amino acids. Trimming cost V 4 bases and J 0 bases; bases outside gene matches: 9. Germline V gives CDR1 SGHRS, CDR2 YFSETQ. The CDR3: CASSPRTSGGSDSYNEQFF. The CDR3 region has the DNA TGCGCCAGCAGCCCCCGGACTAGCGGGGGGTCTGACTCCTACAATGAGCAGTTCTTC. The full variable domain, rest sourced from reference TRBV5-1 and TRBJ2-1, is KAGVTQTPRYLIKTRGQQVTLSCSPISGHRSVSWYQQTPGQGLQFLFEYFSETQRNKGNFPGRFSGRQFSNSRSEMNVSTLELGDSALYLCASSPRTSGGSDSYNEQFFGPGTRLTVL.

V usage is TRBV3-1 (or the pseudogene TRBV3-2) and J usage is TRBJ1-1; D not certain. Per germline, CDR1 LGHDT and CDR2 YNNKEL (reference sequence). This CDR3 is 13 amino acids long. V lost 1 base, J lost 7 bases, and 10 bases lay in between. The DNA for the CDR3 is TGTGCCAGCAGCCAAGTTCGGGGTCTTGAAGCTTTCTTT. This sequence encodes CASSQVRGLEAFF.

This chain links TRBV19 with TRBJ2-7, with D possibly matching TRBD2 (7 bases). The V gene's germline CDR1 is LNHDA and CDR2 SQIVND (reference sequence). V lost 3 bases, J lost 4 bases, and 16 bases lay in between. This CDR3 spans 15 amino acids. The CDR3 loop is CASSMGGTSGYEQYF. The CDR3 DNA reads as TGTGCCAGTAGTATGGGGGGGACATCGGGGTACGAGCAGTACTTC.

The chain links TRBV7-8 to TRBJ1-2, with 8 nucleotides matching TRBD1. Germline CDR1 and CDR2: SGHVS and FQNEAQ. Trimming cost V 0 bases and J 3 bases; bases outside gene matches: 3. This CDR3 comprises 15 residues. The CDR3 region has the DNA TGTGCCAGCAGCTTAGCCTCACAGGGGGACTATGGCTACACCTTC. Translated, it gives CASSLASQGDYGYTF.

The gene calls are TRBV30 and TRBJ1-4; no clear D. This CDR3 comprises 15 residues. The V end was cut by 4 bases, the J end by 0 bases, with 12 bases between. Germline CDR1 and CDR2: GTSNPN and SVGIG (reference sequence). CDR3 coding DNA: TGTGCCTGGAACCCTGCTGGCTCAACTAATGAAAAACTGTTTTTT. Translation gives CAWNPAGSTNEKLFF.

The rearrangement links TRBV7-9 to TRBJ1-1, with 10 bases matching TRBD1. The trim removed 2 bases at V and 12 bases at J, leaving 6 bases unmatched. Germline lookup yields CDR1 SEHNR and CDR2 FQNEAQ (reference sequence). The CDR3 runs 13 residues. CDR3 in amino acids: CASSLQDRGRTFF. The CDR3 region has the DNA TGTGCCAGCAGCTTACAAGACAGGGGGCGAACTTTCTTT. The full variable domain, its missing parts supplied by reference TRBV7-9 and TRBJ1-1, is DTGVSQNPRHKITKRGQNVTFRCDPISEHNRLYWYRQTLGQGPEFLTYFQNEAQLEKSRLLSDRFSAERPKGSFSTLEIQRTEQGDSAMYLCASSLQDRGRTFFGQGTRLTVV.

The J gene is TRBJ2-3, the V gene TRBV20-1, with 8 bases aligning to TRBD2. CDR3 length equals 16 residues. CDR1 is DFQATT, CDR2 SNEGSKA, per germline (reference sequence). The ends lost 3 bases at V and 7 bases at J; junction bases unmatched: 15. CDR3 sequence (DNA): TGCAGTGCTAGTCTCCCCACGGGGGGGCAGGCCCATACGCAGTATTTT. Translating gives CSASLPTGGQAHTQYF.

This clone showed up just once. Here the CDR3 DNA reads TGTGCCAGCAGTGCGTTGAGGGGGACCAACTATGGCTACACCTTC. Encoded protein: CASSALRGTNYGYTF. This sequence joins TRBV2 and TRBJ1-2; a weak D match, TRBD1 (6 bases). Germline values: CDR1 SNHLY, CDR2 FYNNEI. The V and J ends lost 4 bases and 2 bases respectively, with 14 bases between them. CDR3 length: 15 amino acids.

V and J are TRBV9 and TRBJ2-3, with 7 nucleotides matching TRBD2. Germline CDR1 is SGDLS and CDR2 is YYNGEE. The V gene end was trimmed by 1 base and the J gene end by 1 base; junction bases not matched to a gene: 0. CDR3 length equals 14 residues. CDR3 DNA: TGTGCCAGCAGCGTAACTAGCGGCACAGATACGCAGTATTTT. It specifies CASSVTSGTDTQYF.

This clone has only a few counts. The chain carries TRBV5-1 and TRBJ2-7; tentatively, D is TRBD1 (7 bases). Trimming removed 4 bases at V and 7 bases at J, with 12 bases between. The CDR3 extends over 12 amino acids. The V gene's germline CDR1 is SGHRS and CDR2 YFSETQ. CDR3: CASSPGGKEQYF. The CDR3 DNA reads TGCGCCAGCAGCCCAGGGGGGAAGGAGCAGTACTTC.

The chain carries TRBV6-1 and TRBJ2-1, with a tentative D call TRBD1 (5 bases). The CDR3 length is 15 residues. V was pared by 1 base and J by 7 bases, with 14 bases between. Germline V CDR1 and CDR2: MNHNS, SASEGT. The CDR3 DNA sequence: TGTGCCAGCAGTGAAGGGCGTGGGGCGAGGAATGAGCAGTTCTTC. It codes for CASSEGRGARNEQFF.

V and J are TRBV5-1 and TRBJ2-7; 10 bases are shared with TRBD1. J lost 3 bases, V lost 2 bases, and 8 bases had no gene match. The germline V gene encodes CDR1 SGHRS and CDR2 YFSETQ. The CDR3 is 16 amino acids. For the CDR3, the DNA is TGCGCCAGCAGCTTTAACATCGGGACAGGGGTCTACGAGCAGTACTTC. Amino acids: CASSFNIGTGVYEQYF.

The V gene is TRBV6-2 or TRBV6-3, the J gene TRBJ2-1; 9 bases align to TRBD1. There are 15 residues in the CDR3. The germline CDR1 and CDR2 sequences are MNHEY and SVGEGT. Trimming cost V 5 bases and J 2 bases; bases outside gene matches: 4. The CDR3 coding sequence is TGTGCCAGCAGTCGAGGGACAGGGACCTACAATGAGCAGTTCTTC. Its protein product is CASSRGTGTYNEQFF.

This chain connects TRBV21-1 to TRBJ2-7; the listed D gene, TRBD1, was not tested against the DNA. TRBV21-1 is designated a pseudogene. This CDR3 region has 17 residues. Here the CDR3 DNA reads TGTGCCAGCAGCCCCCGGGACAGGGTGACTGACTACGATGAGCAGTACTTC. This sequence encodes CASSPRDRVTDYDEQYF.

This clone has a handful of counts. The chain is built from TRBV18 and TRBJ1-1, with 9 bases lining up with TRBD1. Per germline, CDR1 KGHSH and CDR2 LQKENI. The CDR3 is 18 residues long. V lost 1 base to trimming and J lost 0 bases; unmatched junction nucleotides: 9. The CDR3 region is CASSPRAGTGFMNTEAFF. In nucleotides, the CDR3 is TGTGCCAGCTCACCACGGGCTGGGACAGGGTTTATGAACACTGAAGCTTTCTTT.

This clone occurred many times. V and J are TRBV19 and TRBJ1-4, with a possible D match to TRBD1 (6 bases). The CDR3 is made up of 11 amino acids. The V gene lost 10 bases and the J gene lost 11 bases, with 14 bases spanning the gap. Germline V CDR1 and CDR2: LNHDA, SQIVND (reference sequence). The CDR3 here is CAILQGRKLFF. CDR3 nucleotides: TGTGCCATTTTACAGGGAAGGAAACTGTTTTTT.